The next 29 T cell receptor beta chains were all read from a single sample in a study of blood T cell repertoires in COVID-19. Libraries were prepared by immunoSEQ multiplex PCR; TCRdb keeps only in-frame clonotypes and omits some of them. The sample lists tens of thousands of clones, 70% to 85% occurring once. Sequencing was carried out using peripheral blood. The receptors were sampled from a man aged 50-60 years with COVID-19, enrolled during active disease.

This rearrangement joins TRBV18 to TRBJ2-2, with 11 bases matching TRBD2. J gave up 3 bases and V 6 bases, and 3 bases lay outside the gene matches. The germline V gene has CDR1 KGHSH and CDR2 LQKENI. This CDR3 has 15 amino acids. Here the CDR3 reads CASSTLAGDTGELFF. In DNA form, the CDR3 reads TGTGCCAGCTCGACACTAGCGGGGGACACCGGGGAGCTGTTTTTT.

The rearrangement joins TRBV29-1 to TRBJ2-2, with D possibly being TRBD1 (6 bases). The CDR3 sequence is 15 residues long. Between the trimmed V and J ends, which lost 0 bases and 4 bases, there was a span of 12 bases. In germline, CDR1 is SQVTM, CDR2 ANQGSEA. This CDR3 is CSVEDRGSGTGELFF. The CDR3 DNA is TGCAGCGTTGAAGACAGGGGATCAGGCACCGGGGAGCTGTTTTTT.

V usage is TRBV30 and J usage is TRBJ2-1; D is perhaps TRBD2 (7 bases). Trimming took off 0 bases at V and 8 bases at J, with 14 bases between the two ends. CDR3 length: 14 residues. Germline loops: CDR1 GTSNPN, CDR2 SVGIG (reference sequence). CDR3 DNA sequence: TGTGCCTGGAGTGTAGGGGGGGCCACATATGAGCAGTTCTTC. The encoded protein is CAWSVGGATYEQFF.

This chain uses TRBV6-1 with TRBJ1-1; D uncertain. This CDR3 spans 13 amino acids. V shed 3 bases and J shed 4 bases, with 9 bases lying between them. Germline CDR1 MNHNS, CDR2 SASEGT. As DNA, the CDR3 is TGTGCCAGCAGTGATTTGCCCGGCACTGAAGCTTTCTTT. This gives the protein CASSDLPGTEAFF.

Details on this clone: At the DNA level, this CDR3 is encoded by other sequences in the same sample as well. Here the CDR3 DNA reads TGTGCCAGTAGTATAGGCGATCAGCCCCAGCATTTT. Protein sequence: CASSIGDQPQHF. The V gene is TRBV19, the J gene TRBJ1-5; D is unresolved. The CDR3 is made up of 12 amino acids. Trimming pared 1 base from V and 5 bases from J, leaving 3 bases between. Germline values: CDR1 LNHDA, CDR2 SQIVND (reference sequence).

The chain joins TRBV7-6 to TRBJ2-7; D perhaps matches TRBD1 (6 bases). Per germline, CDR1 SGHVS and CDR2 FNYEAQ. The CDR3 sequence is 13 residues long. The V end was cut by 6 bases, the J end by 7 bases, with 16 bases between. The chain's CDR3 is CASRVTGTGEQYF. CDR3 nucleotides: TGTGCCAGCAGAGTCACAGGGACGGGGGAGCAGTACTTC.

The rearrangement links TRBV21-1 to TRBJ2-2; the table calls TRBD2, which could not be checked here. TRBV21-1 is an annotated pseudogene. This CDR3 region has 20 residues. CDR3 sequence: CASTTPSGGPMVPYTGELFF. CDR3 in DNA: TGTGCCAGCACTACCCCTAGCGGGGGCCCCATGGTACCGTATACCGGGGAGCTGTTTTTT.

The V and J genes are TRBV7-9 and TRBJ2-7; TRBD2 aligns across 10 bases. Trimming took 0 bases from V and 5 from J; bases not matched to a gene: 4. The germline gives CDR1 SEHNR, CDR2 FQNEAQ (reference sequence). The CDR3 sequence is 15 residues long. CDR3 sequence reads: CASSLASSGGHEQYF. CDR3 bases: TGTGCCAGCAGCTTAGCATCTAGCGGGGGCCACGAGCAGTACTTC.

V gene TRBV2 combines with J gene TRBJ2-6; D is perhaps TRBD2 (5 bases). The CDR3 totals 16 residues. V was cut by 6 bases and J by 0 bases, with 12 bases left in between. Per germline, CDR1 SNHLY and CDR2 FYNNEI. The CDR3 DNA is TGTGCCAGCAGCCGGAGCGGTTCCTCTGGGGCCAACGTCCTGACTTTC. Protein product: CASSRSGSSGANVLTF.

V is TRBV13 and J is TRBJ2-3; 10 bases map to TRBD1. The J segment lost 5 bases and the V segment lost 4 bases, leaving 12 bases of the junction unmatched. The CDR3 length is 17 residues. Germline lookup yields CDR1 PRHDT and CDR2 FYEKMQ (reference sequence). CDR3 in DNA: TGTGCCAGCAGCTCTGATTGGACCGGGACAGGGGAAGATACGCAGTATTTT. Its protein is CASSSDWTGTGEDTQYF.

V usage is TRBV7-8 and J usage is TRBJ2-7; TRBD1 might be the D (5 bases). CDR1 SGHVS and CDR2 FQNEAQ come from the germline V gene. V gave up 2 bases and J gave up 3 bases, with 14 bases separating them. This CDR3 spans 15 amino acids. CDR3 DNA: TGTGCCAGCAGCTTAAGCAGGGTAGGAGTCTACGAGCAGTACTTC. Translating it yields CASSLSRVGVYEQYF.

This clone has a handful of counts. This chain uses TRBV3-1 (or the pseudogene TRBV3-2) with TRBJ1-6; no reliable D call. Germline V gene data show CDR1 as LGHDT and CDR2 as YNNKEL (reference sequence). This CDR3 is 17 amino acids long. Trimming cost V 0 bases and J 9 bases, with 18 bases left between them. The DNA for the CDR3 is TGTGCCAGCAGCCAAGAGGGGAGCCAGGTTCTTGTTTCACCCCTCCACTTT. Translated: CASSQEGSQVLVSPLHF.

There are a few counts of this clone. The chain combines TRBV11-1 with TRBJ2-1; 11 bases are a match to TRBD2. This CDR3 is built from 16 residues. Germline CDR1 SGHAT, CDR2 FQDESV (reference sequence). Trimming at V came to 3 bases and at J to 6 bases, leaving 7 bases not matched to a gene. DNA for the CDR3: TGTGCCAGCAGCTTGACTAGCGGGGTGGGGGCCAATGAGCAGTTCTTC. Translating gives CASSLTSGVGANEQFF.

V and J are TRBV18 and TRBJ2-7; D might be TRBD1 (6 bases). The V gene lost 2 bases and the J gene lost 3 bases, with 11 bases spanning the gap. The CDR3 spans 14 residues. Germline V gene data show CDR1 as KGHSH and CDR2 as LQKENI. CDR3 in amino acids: CASSPSDSFYEQYF. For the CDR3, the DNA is TGTGCCAGCTCACCATCGGACAGTTTCTACGAGCAGTACTTC.

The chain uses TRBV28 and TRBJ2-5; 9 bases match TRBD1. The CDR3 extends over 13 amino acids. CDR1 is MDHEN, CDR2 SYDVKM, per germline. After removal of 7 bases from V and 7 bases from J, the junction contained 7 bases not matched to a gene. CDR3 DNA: TGTGCCAGCACCTCGGGACAGGGTGGGACCCAGTACTTC. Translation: CASTSGQGGTQYF.

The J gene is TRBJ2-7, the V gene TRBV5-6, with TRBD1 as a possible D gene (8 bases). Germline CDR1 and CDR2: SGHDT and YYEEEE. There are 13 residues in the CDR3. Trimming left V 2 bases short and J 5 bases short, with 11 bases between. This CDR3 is CASSFTGGDEQYF. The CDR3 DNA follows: TGTGCCAGCAGCTTCACAGGGGGGGACGAGCAGTACTTC.

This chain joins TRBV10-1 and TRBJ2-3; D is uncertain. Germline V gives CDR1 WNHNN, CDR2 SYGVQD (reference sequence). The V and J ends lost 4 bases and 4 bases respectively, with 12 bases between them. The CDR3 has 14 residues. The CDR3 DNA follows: TGCGCCAGCAGTGGCCGGTTGAGGTCAGATACGCAGTATTTT. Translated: CASSGRLRSDTQYF.

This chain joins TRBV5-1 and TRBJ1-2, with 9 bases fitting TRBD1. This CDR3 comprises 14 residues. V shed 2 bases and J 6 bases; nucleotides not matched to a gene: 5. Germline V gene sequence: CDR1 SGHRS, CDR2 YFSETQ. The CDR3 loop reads CASSFTGGRDGYTF. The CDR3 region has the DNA TGCGCCAGCAGCTTTACAGGGGGCCGCGATGGCTACACCTTC.

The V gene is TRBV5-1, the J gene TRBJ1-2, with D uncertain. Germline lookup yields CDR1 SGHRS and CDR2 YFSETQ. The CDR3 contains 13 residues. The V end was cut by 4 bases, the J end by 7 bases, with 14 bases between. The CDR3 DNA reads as TGCGCCAGCAGCCCCAATCCGTCGGGTGGCTACACCTTC. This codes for CASSPNPSGGYTF.

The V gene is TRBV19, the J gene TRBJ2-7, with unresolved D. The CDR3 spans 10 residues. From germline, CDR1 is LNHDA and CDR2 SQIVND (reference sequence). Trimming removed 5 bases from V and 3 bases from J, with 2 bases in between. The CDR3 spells CASSLYEQYF. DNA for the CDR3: TGTGCCAGTAGTCTCTACGAGCAGTACTTC.

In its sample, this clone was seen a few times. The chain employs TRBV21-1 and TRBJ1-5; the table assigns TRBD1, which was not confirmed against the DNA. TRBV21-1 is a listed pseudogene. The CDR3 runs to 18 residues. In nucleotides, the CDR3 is TGTGCCAGCAGCAAAGATGGGGACCCGGCAGGGGCAGGGCAGCCCCAGCATTTT. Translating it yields CASSKDGDPAGAGQPQHF.

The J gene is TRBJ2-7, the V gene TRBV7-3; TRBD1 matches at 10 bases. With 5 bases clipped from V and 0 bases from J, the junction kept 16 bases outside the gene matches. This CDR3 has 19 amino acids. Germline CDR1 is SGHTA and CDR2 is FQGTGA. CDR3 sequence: CASSRDQDPGQGSSYEQYF. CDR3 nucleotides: TGTGCCAGCAGCCGAGACCAAGACCCGGGACAGGGGAGCTCCTACGAGCAGTACTTC.

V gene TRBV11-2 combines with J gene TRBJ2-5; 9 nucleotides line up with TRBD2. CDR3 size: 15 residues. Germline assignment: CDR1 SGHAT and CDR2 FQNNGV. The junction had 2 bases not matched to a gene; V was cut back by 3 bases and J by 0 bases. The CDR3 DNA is TGTGCCAGCAGCTTTCTAGCGGGGTACCAAGAGACCCAGTACTTC. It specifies CASSFLAGYQETQYF.

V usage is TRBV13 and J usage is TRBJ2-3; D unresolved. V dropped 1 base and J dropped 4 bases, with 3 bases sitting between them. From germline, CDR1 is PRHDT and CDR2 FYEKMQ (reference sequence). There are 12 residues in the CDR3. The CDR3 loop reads CASSLAADTQYF. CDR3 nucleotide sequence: TGTGCCAGCAGCTTAGCAGCAGATACGCAGTATTTT.

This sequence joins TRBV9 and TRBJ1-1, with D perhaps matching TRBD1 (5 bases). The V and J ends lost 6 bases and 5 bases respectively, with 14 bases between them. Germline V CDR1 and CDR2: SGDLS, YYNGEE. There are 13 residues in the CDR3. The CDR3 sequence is CASTREFGTEAFF. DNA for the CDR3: TGTGCCAGCACCAGGGAATTTGGAACTGAAGCTTTCTTT.

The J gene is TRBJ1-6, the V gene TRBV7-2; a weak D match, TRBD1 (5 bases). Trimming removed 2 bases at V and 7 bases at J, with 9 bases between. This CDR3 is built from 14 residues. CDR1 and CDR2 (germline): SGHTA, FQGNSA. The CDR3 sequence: CASSLRRTNSPLHF. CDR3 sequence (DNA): TGTGCCAGCAGCTTACGCAGGACAAATTCACCCCTCCACTTT. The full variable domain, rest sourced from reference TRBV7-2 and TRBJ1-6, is GAGVSQSPSNKVTEKGKDVELRCDPISGHTALYWYRQSLGQGLEFLIYFQGNSAPDKSGLPSDRFSAERTGGSVSTLTIQRTQQEDSAVYLCASSLRRTNSPLHFGNGTRLTVT.

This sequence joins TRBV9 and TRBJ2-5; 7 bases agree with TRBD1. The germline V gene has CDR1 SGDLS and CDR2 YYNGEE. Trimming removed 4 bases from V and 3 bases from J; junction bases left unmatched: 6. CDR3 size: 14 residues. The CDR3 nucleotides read TGTGCCAGCAGCCCCGGGACAGTGGAAGAGACCCAGTACTTC. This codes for CASSPGTVEETQYF.

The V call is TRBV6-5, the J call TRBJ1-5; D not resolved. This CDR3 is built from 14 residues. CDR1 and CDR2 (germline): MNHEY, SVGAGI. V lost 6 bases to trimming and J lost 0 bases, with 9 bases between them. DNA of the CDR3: TGTGCCAGCAGCCTCGGGGTTAGCAATCAGCCCCAGCATTTT. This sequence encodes CASSLGVSNQPQHF.

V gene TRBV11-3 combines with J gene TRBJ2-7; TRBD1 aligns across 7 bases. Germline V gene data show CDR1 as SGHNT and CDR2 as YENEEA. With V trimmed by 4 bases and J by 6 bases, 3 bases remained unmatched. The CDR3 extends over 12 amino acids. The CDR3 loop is CASSSQGSEQYF. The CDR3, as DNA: TGTGCCAGCAGCTCACAGGGGTCCGAGCAGTACTTC.